Below, 15 T cell receptor beta chains from the same sample are listed, as sequenced in a study of cytomegalovirus exposure and HLA in healthy donors. Sequencing used immunoSEQ multiplex PCR; TCRdb keeps in-frame clones, though not all of them. The top ten hold 0.8% to 0.85% of the sample, which has hundreds of thousands of clones, 86% seen once. The sample taken for sequencing was PBMCs. Every receptor here comes from a young woman in good health and CMV-seronegative.

The DNA of the CDR3 is TGTGCCAGCAGAATAAGACAGGGAGTGGTCACTGAAGCTTTCTTT. As protein: CASRIRQGVVTEAFF. The chain links TRBV6-5 to TRBJ1-1; TRBD1 agrees at 7 bases. Germline CDR1 is MNHEY and CDR2 is SVGAGI. There are 15 residues in the CDR3. V gave up 6 bases and J gave up 4 bases; unmatched junction bases: 11.

The V and J genes are TRBV29-1 and TRBJ1-1; 7 bases are shared with TRBD1. The trim removed 3 bases at V and 3 bases at J, leaving 4 bases unmatched. The CDR3 loop spans 13 amino acids. CDR1 SQVTM and CDR2 ANQGSEA come from the germline V gene. The CDR3 loop is CSVEPGTDTEAFF. DNA of the CDR3: TGCAGCGTTGAGCCCGGGACAGACACTGAAGCTTTCTTT.

The CDR3 sequence is CASSSVLGSGETQYF. CDR3 bases: TGTGCCAGCAGCTCCGTCCTGGGCTCGGGGGAGACCCAGTACTTC. The rearrangement joins TRBV7-9 to TRBJ2-5, with a tentative D call TRBD2 (5 bases). The germline gives CDR1 SEHNR, CDR2 FQNEAQ (reference sequence). The CDR3 spans 15 residues. V shed 4 bases and J shed 5 bases, with 17 bases lying between them.

This chain links TRBV28 with TRBJ2-1; 9 positions match TRBD1. Per the germline V gene, CDR1 is MDHEN and CDR2 is SYDVKM. The CDR3 extends over 16 amino acids. Losses at the gene ends were 5 bases for V and 1 base for J; bases not matched to a gene: 6. The CDR3 nucleotides read TGTGCCAGCAGTCCTCGGACAGGGGCATCCTACAATGAGCAGTTCTTC. Amino acid sequence: CASSPRTGASYNEQFF.

J is TRBJ1-1 and V is TRBV7-9; a weak D match, TRBD1 (6 bases). This CDR3 comprises 13 residues. V was pared by 8 bases and J by 5 bases, with 15 bases between. Germline V gives CDR1 SEHNR, CDR2 FQNEAQ (reference sequence). The CDR3 loop reads CASLLGGVTEAFF. CDR3 nucleotide sequence: TGTGCCAGCCTCTTAGGGGGGGTAACTGAAGCTTTCTTT. Combining the CDR3 with reference TRBV7-9 and TRBJ1-1 gives the whole variable domain DTGVSQNPRHKITKRGQNVTFRCDPISEHNRLYWYRQTLGQGPEFLTYFQNEAQLEKSRLLSDRFSAERPKGSFSTLEIQRTEQGDSAMYLCASLLGGVTEAFFGQGTRLTVV.

The chain employs TRBV6-6 and TRBJ1-5; 7 bases match TRBD1. CDR1 MNHNY and CDR2 SVGAGI come from the germline V gene (reference sequence). With V trimmed by 5 bases and J by 4 bases, 5 bases remained unmatched. CDR3 length: 14 amino acids. CDR3: CASSDRQGNQPQHF. In DNA, the CDR3 is TGTGCCAGCAGTGACCGACAGGGAAATCAGCCCCAGCATTTT.

The chain recombines TRBV28 with TRBJ2-5; TRBD2 might be the D (7 bases). Trimming took off 5 bases at V and 4 bases at J, with 20 bases between the two ends. Germline V lookup: CDR1 MDHEN, CDR2 SYDVKM. The length of the CDR3 is 16 residues. CDR3 DNA sequence: TGTGCCAGCAGTCCCTCAGGAGGGAGGGGGGGAGAGACCCAGTACTTC. Translating it yields CASSPSGGRGGETQYF.

The V gene is TRBV19, the J gene TRBJ2-7; D perhaps matches TRBD1 (6 bases). Germline CDR1 is LNHDA and CDR2 is SQIVND (reference sequence). This CDR3 spans 14 amino acids. The V gene lost 5 bases and the J gene lost 1 base, with 12 bases spanning the gap. As DNA, the CDR3 is TGTGCCAGTAGTCCCACCACAGGGTCCTACGAGCAGTACTTC. It is translated as CASSPTTGSYEQYF.

There are a few counts of this clone. This CDR3 is CATPDRADGEQYF. The CDR3 DNA reads as TGTGCCACTCCGGACAGGGCCGATGGGGAGCAGTACTTC. V gene TRBV6-1 combines with J gene TRBJ2-7; TRBD1 matches 8 bases. CDR3 length equals 13 residues. The germline V gene has CDR1 MNHNS and CDR2 SASEGT. Losses at the gene ends were 10 bases for V and 7 bases for J; bases not matched to a gene: 12.

J is TRBJ2-2 and V is TRBV9; D perhaps matches TRBD1 (6 bases). Germline V gene sequence: CDR1 SGDLS, CDR2 YYNGEE. CDR3 size: 13 residues. The V end was cut by 8 bases, the J end by 4 bases, with 12 bases between. CDR3 nucleotide sequence: TGTGCCAGTCATCAGGGGAGCACCGGGGAGCTGTTTTTT. Its translation is CASHQGSTGELFF.

This chain joins TRBV4-2 and TRBJ2-7; D might be TRBD1 (6 bases). The CDR3 loop spans 13 amino acids. V shed 4 bases and J shed 4 bases, with 11 bases lying between them. Germline loops: CDR1 LGHNA, CDR2 YNFKEQ. CDR3 protein: CASSRDTSYEQYF. In nucleotides, the CDR3 is TGTGCCAGCAGCCGGGACACGAGTTACGAGCAGTACTTC.

The gene calls are TRBV4-2 and TRBJ2-5; D call uncertain. CDR1 LGHNA and CDR2 YNFKEQ come from the germline V gene. V was pared by 1 base and J by 0 bases, with 9 bases between. This CDR3 region has 15 residues. In nucleotides, the CDR3 is TGTGCCAGCAGCCAAGTAGAGCCCTACCAAGAGACCCAGTACTTC. Protein: CASSQVEPYQETQYF.

V and J are TRBV9 and TRBJ2-3; 14 bases fit TRBD2. Germline values: CDR1 SGDLS, CDR2 YYNGEE. The CDR3 is 19 residues long. Losses at the gene ends were 3 bases for V and 3 bases for J; bases not matched to a gene: 12. CDR3 bases: TGTGCCAGCAGCGGGACAGGGACTAGCGGGAGCAGGGGTACAGATACGCAGTATTTT. This codes for CASSGTGTSGSRGTDTQYF.

The J gene is TRBJ1-1, the V gene TRBV5-6; D gene ambiguous. This CDR3 spans 15 amino acids. V was trimmed by 0 bases and J by 3 bases, leaving 12 bases between them. Germline lookup yields CDR1 SGHDT and CDR2 YYEEEE. The CDR3 region is CASSLGRHQDTEAFF. In DNA, the CDR3 is TGTGCCAGCAGCTTGGGCAGACATCAAGACACTGAAGCTTTCTTT.

This chain joins TRBV18 and TRBJ2-3; unclear D gene. CDR1 and CDR2 (germline): KGHSH, LQKENI. Trimming removed 6 bases from V and 1 base from J, with 8 bases in between. The CDR3 is made up of 13 amino acids. CDR3: CASSYTGTDTQYF. The CDR3, as DNA: TGTGCCAGCTCCTATACAGGCACAGATACGCAGTATTTT.